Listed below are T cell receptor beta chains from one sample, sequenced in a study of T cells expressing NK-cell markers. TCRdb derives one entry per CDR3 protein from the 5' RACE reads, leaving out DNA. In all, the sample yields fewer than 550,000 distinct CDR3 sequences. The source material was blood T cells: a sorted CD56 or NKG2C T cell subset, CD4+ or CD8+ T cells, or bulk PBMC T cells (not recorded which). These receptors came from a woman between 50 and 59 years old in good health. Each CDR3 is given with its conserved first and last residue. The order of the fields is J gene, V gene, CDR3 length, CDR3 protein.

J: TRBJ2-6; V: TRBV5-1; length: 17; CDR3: CASSLVRTLSGANVLTF
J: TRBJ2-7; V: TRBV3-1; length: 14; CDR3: CASSLRPQGLEQYF
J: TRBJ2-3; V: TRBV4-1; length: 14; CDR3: CASSETGGIDTQYF
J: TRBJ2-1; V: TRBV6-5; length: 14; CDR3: CASSTGTESNEQFF
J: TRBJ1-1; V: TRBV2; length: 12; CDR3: CASSAWSAKAFF
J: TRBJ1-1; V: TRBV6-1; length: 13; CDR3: CASRRVMNTEAFF
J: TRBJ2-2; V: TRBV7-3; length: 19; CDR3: CASSSRGLAGGVSTGELFF
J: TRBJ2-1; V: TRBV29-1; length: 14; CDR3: CSFLGGSSYNEQFF
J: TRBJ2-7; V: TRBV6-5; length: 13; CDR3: CASSRQGNYEQYF
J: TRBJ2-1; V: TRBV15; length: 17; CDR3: CATSRNRLAALGNEQFF
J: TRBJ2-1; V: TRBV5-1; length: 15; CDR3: CASSLESGTDNEQFF
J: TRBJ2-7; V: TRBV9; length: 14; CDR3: CASSASGSKDEQYF
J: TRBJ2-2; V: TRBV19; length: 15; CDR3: CASSPARGVSGELFF
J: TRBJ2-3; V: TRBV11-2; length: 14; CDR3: CASSPMTGQETQYF
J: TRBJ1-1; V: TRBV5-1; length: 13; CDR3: CASRSEGGGEAFF